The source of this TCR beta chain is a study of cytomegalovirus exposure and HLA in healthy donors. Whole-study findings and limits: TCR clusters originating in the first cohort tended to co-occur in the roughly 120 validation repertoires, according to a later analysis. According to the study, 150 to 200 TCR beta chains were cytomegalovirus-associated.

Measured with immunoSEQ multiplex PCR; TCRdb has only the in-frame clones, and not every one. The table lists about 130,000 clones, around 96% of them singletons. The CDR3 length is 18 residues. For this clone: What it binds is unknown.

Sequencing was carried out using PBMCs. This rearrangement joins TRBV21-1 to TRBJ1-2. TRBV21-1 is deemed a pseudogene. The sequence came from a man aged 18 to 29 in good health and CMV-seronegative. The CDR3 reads CASSKVKRPARTYYGYTF. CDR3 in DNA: TGTGCCAGCAGCAAAGTAAAGAGGCCAGCCCGTACCTACTATGGCTACACCTTC.